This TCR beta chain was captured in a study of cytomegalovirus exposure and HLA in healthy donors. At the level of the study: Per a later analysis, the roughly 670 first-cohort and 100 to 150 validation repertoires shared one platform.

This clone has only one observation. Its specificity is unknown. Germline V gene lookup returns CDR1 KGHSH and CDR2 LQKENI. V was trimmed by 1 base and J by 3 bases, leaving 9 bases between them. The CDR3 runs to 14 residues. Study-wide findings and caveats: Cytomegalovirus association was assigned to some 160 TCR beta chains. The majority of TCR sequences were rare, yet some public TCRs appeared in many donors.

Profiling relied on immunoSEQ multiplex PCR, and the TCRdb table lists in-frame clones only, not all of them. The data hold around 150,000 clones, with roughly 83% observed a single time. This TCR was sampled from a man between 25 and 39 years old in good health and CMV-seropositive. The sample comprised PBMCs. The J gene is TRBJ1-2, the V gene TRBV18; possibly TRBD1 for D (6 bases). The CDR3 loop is CASSPQEGDYGYTF. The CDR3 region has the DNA TGTGCCAGCTCACCACAAGAGGGGGACTATGGCTACACCTTC.